These 7 T cell receptor beta chains were all obtained from the same sample, sequenced in a study of graft-versus-host responses after intestinal transplantation. The data were produced by immunoSEQ multiplex PCR, yet TCRdb's version contains in-frame clones alone and is incomplete. The sample records some 40,000 clones, roughly 90% being singletons. The sequencing here drew on PBMCs, taken 267 days after transplant. Source of these receptors: a human patient who received an intestinal transplant, so some T cells may come from the graft donor.

V gene TRBV19 combines with J gene TRBJ2-7; D is possibly TRBD1 (6 bases). The V end lost 6 bases, the J end lost 5 bases, and 14 bases lay between the germline ends. This CDR3 is built from 13 residues. Germline V CDR1 and CDR2: LNHDA, SQIVND (reference sequence). Here the CDR3 DNA reads TGTGCCAGTAGCGAACAGGGAAACGACGAGCAGTACTTC. Translating it yields CASSEQGNDEQYF.

The chain has TRBV27 and TRBJ1-6, with D perhaps TRBD1 (5 bases). The germline V and J ends were trimmed by 2 bases and 9 bases, with 17 bases remaining between them. Per germline, CDR1 MNHEY and CDR2 SMNVEV (reference sequence). This CDR3 is built from 16 residues. CDR3: CASSLRDHRRSSPLHF. The CDR3 region has the DNA TGTGCCAGCAGTTTACGGGACCACCGGCGTTCTTCACCCCTCCACTTT.

The V call is TRBV6-6, the J call TRBJ1-3, with TRBD1 identical over 9 bases. V lost 5 bases, J lost 0 bases, and 5 bases stayed unmatched. The CDR3 is 16 amino acids. Germline V lookup: CDR1 MNHNY, CDR2 SVGAGI (reference sequence). The CDR3 spells CASSGTGQGSGNTIYF. For the CDR3, the DNA is TGTGCCAGCAGTGGTACGGGACAGGGCTCTGGAAACACCATATATTTT.

The J gene is TRBJ1-1, the V gene TRBV7-6; the D is unclear. The CDR3 covers 14 residues. Between the trimmed V and J ends, which lost 2 bases and 0 bases, there was a span of 7 bases. Germline loops: CDR1 SGHVS, CDR2 FNYEAQ. CDR3 residues: CASSLLQMNTEAFF. DNA for the CDR3: TGTGCCAGCAGCTTACTACAAATGAACACTGAAGCTTTCTTT.

The chain employs TRBV5-1 and TRBJ2-7; maybe TRBD1 (5 bases). CDR3 length: 13 residues. Trimming stripped 3 bases from V and 3 bases from J, with 10 bases between. Germline V CDR1 and CDR2: SGHRS, YFSETQ. CDR3 sequence (DNA): TGCGCCAGCAGCTCCAGACAGAACTACGAGCAGTACTTC. This encodes CASSSRQNYEQYF.

The chain couples TRBV19 to TRBJ2-1; 10 nucleotides line up with TRBD1. There are 17 residues in the CDR3. From germline, CDR1 is LNHDA and CDR2 SQIVND (reference sequence). The V gene end was trimmed by 5 bases and the J gene end by 7 bases; junction bases not matched to a gene: 14. The CDR3 nucleotides read TGTGCCAGTAGTCCTCGCATCCGGGACAGGGGTGGGAATGAGCAGTTCTTC. This gives the protein CASSPRIRDRGGNEQFF.

The genes are TRBV4-1 and TRBJ1-5; D is unresolved. V dropped 2 bases and J dropped 6 bases, with 8 bases sitting between them. The CDR3 extends over 13 amino acids. Germline V gene sequence: CDR1 MGHRA, CDR2 YSYEKL. The CDR3 DNA sequence: TGCGCCAGCAGCCAAAGGGAGGGTCAGCCCCAGCATTTT. Encoded protein: CASSQREGQPQHF.